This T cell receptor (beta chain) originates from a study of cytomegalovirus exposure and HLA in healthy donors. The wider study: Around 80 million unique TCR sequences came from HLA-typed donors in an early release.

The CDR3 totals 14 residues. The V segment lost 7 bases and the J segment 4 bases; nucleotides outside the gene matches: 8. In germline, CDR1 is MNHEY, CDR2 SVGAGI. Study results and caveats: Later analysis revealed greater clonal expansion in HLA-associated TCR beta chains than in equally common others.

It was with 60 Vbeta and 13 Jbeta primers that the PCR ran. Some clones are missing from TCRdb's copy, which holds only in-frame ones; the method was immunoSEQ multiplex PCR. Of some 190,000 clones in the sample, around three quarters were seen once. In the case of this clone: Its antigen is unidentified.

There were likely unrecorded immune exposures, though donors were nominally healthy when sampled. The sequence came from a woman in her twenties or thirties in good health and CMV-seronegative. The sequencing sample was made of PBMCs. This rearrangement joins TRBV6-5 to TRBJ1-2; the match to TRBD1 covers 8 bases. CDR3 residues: CASIPNRGAYGYTF. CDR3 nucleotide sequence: TGTGCCAGCATTCCTAACAGGGGGGCCTATGGCTACACCTTC.